A selection of T cell receptor beta chains follows, all from one sample in a study of circulating CD8 cells and anti-PD-1 response in melanoma. In TCRdb, the reads were re-called with MiXCR into one record per CDR3 protein. Found here are about 550 distinct CDR3 sequences, about 9% of them singletons; the top ten hold under 70%. The source material was CD8+ T cells from PBMCs, sampled at baseline or after one month of anti-PD-1 therapy (not recorded which). The receptors here all came from a human donor with melanoma. CDR3s include the opening cysteine and the closing phenylalanine or tryptophan. A D gene is named only where the DNA matches it firmly. Rows give clone size only sometimes, using once, few, many, or a class for an expanded clone.

clone_size j_call v_call cdr3_length d_call cdr3_nt cdr3_aa
medium-sized TRBJ2-1 TRBV20-1 16 . TGCAGTGCTGGACCGACGCCTGGGCGAGCCTACAATGAGCAGTTCTTC CSAGPTPGRAYNEQFF
large TRBJ1-2 TRBV9 16 TRBD1 TGTGCCAGCAGCGGAGCCGGGGACAGGTTTGACTATGGCTACACCTTC CASSGAGDRFDYGYTF
large TRBJ2-3 TRBV19 16 . TGTGCCAGTAGTATTGGGGTGGTAGCTAGCACAGATACGCAGTATTTT CASSIGVVASTDTQYF
large TRBJ2-1 TRBV12-3/TRBV12-4 15 TRBD1 TGTGCCAGCAGAAGAGGGACAGGGTTCTACAATGAGCAGTTCTTC CASRRGTGFYNEQFF
large TRBJ2-1 TRBV19 12 . TGTGCCAGTAGCCTAGGGGTTAATGAGCAGTTCTTC CASSLGVNEQFF
medium-sized TRBJ1-1 TRBV5-4 16 TRBD1 TGTGCCAGCAGCTGGGAACTCGGACAGGGAGGGACTGAAGCTTTCTTT CASSWELGQGGTEAFF
large TRBJ2-5 TRBV9 15 TRBD2 TGTGCCAGCAGCCCACGAATCGGACTAGAAGAGACCCAGTACTTC CASSPRIGLEETQYF
large TRBJ2-1 TRBV20-1 15 . TGCAGTGCTAGAGATCTAGAGAGCTCCTACAATGAGCAGTTCTTC CSARDLESSYNEQFF
medium-sized TRBJ2-1 TRBV10-3 13 . TGTGCCATCAGTGAGTCAAGGTACAATGAGCAGTTCTTC CAISESRYNEQFF
large TRBJ2-3 TRBV19 15 . TGTGCCAAGAGGGCTGACCACCTCATAGCAGATACGCAGTATTTT CAKRADHLIADTQYF
. TRBJ2-5 TRBV4-3 15 TRBD1 TGCGCCAGCAGCCAGGGACAGGGGCGTGTGGAGACCCAGTACTTC CASSQGQGRVETQYF
. TRBJ2-5 TRBV6-2/TRBV6-3 17 TRBD2 TGTGCCAGCAGTTACTCGATTACTAGCGGGGGCCAAGAGACCCAGTACTTC CASSYSITSGGQETQYF
. TRBJ2-3 TRBV5-6 17 TRBD2 TGTGCCAGCAGCTTGTCGTCTAGCGGGACGCGCACAGATACGCAGTATTTT CASSLSSSGTRTDTQYF
. TRBJ2-6 TRBV6-5 15 . TGTGCCAGCAGTTACAGGGGATCCGGGGCCAACGTCCTGACTTTC CASSYRGSGANVLTF
medium-sized TRBJ2-3 TRBV27 17 TRBD2 TGTGCCAGCAGTTTATCGTCCCTAGCGGGGGTTGAGGATACGCAGTATTTT CASSLSSLAGVEDTQYF
medium-sized TRBJ2-7 TRBV4-3 14 . TGCGCCAGCAGCCAAGTGGCCCACTCCTACGAGCAGTACTTC CASSQVAHSYEQYF
medium-sized TRBJ2-6 TRBV27 14 . TGTGCCAGCAGTTATGGGGCCGGGGCCAACGTCCTGACTTTC CASSYGAGANVLTF
medium-sized TRBJ2-3 TRBV9 16 TRBD2 TGTGCCAGCAGCGTAGGACGGGGGGGAAGCACAGATACGCAGTATTTT CASSVGRGGSTDTQYF
medium-sized TRBJ2-3 TRBV18 19 TRBD2 TGTGCCAGCTCACCAGGATACGAGCGGGGCCCGATGGGCACAGATACGCAGTATTTT CASSPGYERGPMGTDTQYF
. TRBJ2-1 TRBV25-1 15 TRBD1 TGTGCCAGCAGTTCCGGGACAGGGGTCTACAATGAGCAGTTCTTC CASSSGTGVYNEQFF
large TRBJ2-7 TRBV20-1 15 TRBD1 TGCAGTGCTCAGGAGGGGACAGGGCGAATCTTAGAGCAGTACTTC CSAQEGTGRILEQYF
few TRBJ1-2 TRBV9 17 . TGTGCCAGCAGCGTAGAGGCAGTCCTGACAGCTAACTATGGCTACACCTTC CASSVEAVLTANYGYTF
. TRBJ1-1 TRBV19 15 . TGTGCCAGTAGAATCGGAAACAGCCCTAACACTGAAGCTTTCTTT CASRIGNSPNTEAFF
medium-sized TRBJ1-1 TRBV5-6 17 TRBD1 TGTGCCAGCAGCTCCCCGGACAGGGGCTTTCGAAGGACTGAAGCTTTCTTT CASSSPDRGFRRTEAFF
large TRBJ2-7 TRBV20-1 16 TRBD2 TGCAGTGCTAGAGACGATAGCGGGCAGAGCTCCTACGAGCAGTACTTC CSARDDSGQSSYEQYF
large TRBJ2-2 TRBV12-3/TRBV12-4 13 . TGTGCCAGCAGCCTACTGGGGAACGGGGAGCTGTTTTTT CASSLLGNGELFF
. TRBJ2-7 TRBV19 13 . TGTGCCAGTAGTATAGGTCACAGCTACGAGCAGTACTTC CASSIGHSYEQYF
medium-sized TRBJ2-5 TRBV6-2/TRBV6-3 17 TRBD2 TGTGCCAGCAGTTACTCGATCTCTAGCGGACGCCAAGAGACCCAGTACTTC CASSYSISSGRQETQYF
. TRBJ2-2 TRBV21-1 15 . TGTGCCAGCAGCAAAGCATGGAGGAACACCGGGGAGCTGTTTTTT CASSKAWRNTGELFF
medium-sized TRBJ1-2 TRBV2 13 . TGTGCCTCGGGGGACACAACTAACTATGGCTACACCTTC CASGDTTNYGYTF
large TRBJ2-2 TRBV19 14 . TGTGCCAGTAGTGTGACTAGTCTTGCCGGGGAGCTGTTTTTT CASSVTSLAGELFF
medium-sized TRBJ1-1 TRBV12-3/TRBV12-4 14 . TGTGCCAGCAGTTTCGGGGGCGGGAACACTGAAGCTTTCTTT CASSFGGGNTEAFF
medium-sized TRBJ2-2 TRBV24-1 12 . TGTGCCACCAGTCAGGTCACCGGGGAGCTGTTTTTT CATSQVTGELFF
. TRBJ2-2 TRBV19 17 TRBD2 TGTGCCAGTAGATGGGGTAGCGGGGGTACGAACACCGGGGAGCTGTTTTTT CASRWGSGGTNTGELFF
medium-sized TRBJ2-5 TRBV21-1 13 . TGTGCCAGCCGACTAGCGGTTGAAGAGACCCAGTACTTC CASRLAVEETQYF
few TRBJ1-1 TRBV10-3 12 . TGTGCCATCAGTGAGATGCGGGAAGGAGCTTTCTTT CAISEMREGAFF
medium-sized TRBJ1-6 TRBV4-1 14 . TGCGCCAGCAGCCAAGGATGGGGCGATTCACCCCTCCACTTT CASSQGWGDSPLHF
large TRBJ2-7 TRBV19 15 TRBD1 TGTGCCAGTAGTATAGTATCGGCAGGGGGCTACGAGCAGTACTTC CASSIVSAGGYEQYF
medium-sized TRBJ2-1 TRBV27 15 . TGTGCCAGCAGGGAACTCGGCAATTCCTACAATGAGCAGTTCTTC CASRELGNSYNEQFF
medium-sized TRBJ1-5 TRBV2 14 . TGTGCCAGCAGTGAAGCGATTGGGAACCAGCCCCAGCATTTT CASSEAIGNQPQHF
large TRBJ2-7 TRBV28 13 . TGTGCCAGCGCCGACAGGGGAGGGGTCGAGCAGTACTTC CASADRGGVEQYF
medium-sized TRBJ2-1 TRBV19 13 . TGTGCCAGTAGTATTTCTGGGGGGAATGAGCAGTTCTTC CASSISGGNEQFF
large TRBJ2-7 TRBV4-1 15 . TGCGCCAGCAGCCAGAGTCGAGGGTTCTCCTACGAGCAGTACTTC CASSQSRGFSYEQYF
medium-sized TRBJ2-5 TRBV19 16 . TGTGCCAGTAGTGGCTACGGACGCTCGGACCAAGAGACCCAGTACTTC CASSGYGRSDQETQYF
. TRBJ2-7 TRBV7-2 15 TRBD2 TGTGCCAGCAGCTACTATAGCGGGGGGGCTTACGAGCAGTACTTC CASSYYSGGAYEQYF
medium-sized TRBJ2-2 TRBV4-3 15 . TGCGCCAGCAGCCCCCGGGACGGGCACTTGGCGGAGCTGTTTTTT CASSPRDGHLAELFF
large TRBJ2-5 TRBV27 12 . TGTGCCAGCAGAGGACAGCAAGAGACCCAGTACTTC CASRGQQETQYF
medium-sized TRBJ2-7 TRBV18 15 . TGTGCCAGCTCACCACCGTCTTTCTCGGGGCGCGAGCAGTACTTC CASSPPSFSGREQYF
medium-sized TRBJ2-1 TRBV5-4 18 . TGTGCCAGCAGCCCTGTGGGGGGGGGCGCCTCCTCCTACAATGAGCAGTTCTTC CASSPVGGGASSYNEQFF
medium-sized TRBJ2-3 TRBV10-1 15 TRBD2 TGCGCCAGCAGCCGACTAGCGGGGCTGGGAGATACGCAGTATTTT CASSRLAGLGDTQYF
medium-sized TRBJ1-1 TRBV12-3/TRBV12-4 14 . TGTGCCAGCAGTTGGGGCAGTGTGAACACTGAAGCTTTCTTT CASSWGSVNTEAFF
medium-sized TRBJ2-7 TRBV6-6 14 TRBD1 TGTGCCAGCAGTGCAGGACAGGGTGGTTACGAGCAGTACTTC CASSAGQGGYEQYF
few TRBJ1-2 TRBV4-3 16 TRBD1 TGCGCCAGCAGCCAAGATAACAGGGGGCGCGGGTATGGCTACACCTTC CASSQDNRGRGYGYTF
large TRBJ1-1 TRBV19 15 . TGTGCCAGTAGTACAGGACGGGGGGAGAACACTGAAGCTTTCTTT CASSTGRGENTEAFF
once TRBJ2-3 TRBV11-2 15 TRBD1 TGTGCCAGCAGCCACAATACAGGGGCCACAGATACGCAGTACTTT CASSHNTGATDTQYF
medium-sized TRBJ2-3 TRBV27 16 TRBD2 TGTGCCAGTAGTCTAGCGGGGGCCCTTAGCACAGATACGCAGTATTTT CASSLAGALSTDTQYF
few TRBJ2-1 TRBV12-3/TRBV12-4 13 . TGTGCCAGCAGTTTAGAACTAGCTGGTGAGCAGTTCTTC CASSLELAGEQFF
medium-sized TRBJ1-1 TRBV29-1 11 . TGCAGCGTTGGCCAGGAAGGTGAAGCTTTCTTT CSVGQEGEAFF
large TRBJ2-3 TRBV19 15 TRBD1 TGTGCCAGTAGTAAGGTGACAGGGGAAACAGATACGCAGTATTTT CASSKVTGETDTQYF
few TRBJ2-2 TRBV14 18 . TGTGCCAGCAGCCAAGATGAAGGGCAAGGCTTGGGGACCGGGGAGCTGTTTTTT CASSQDEGQGLGTGELFF